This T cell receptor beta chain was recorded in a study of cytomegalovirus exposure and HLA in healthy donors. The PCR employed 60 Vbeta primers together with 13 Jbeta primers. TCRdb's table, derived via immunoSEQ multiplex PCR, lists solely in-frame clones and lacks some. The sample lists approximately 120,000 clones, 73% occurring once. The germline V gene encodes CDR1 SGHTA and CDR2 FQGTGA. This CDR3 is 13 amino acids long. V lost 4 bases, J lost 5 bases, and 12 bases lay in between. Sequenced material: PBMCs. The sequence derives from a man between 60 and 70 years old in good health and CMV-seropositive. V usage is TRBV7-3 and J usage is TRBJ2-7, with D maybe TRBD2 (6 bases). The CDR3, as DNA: TGTGCCAGCAGCTCACAGAGGGAGGACGAGCAGTACTTC. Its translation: CASSSQREDEQYF.